Following are 27 T cell receptor beta chains from one sample sequenced in a study of T cells in Graves' hyperthyroidism and ophthalmopathy. TCR beta CDR3 regions were amplified from RNA. HTBI primers were employed in a first-round RT-PCR of the TCR CDR3. TCRdb fed the multiplex PCR reads into MiXCR, producing one record per CDR3 protein. The sample shows more than 300,000 distinct CDR3 sequences, less than 20% of them seen only once. Sequencing input: blood. These receptors all come from a young man with Graves' ophthalmopathy.

As for this clonotype: One base away lies a much larger clone, so this may be a sequencing read error. The chain recombines TRBV3-1 with TRBJ1-2, with D unresolved. Germline CDR1 reads LGHDT; CDR2 reads YNNKEL (reference sequence). The CDR3 consists of 15 residues. In DNA, the CDR3 is TGTACCAGCAGCCAAGTGTTGACACAGAACTATGGCTACACCTTC. Amino acids: CTSSQVLTQNYGYTF.

This clonotype has ten or more counts. V usage is TRBV20-1 and J usage is TRBJ1-4; D not resolved. The CDR3 extends over 13 amino acids. Trimming removed 3 bases at V and 7 bases at J, with 12 bases between. Looked up from germline, CDR1 is DFQATT and CDR2 is SNEGSKA (reference sequence). The CDR3 loop reads CSASTIQLEKLFF. The CDR3 DNA is TGCAGTGCTAGTACCATACAACTTGAAAAACTGTTTTTT.

This chain uses TRBV14 with TRBJ2-1, with 9 bases lining up with TRBD2. Germline CDR1 is SGHDN and CDR2 is FVKESK. The CDR3 has 18 residues. V gave up 0 bases and J gave up 0 bases; unmatched junction bases: 6. As DNA, the CDR3 is TGTGCCAGCAGCCAAGAAGGCGGGGGGGAGAGCTCCTACAATGAGCAGTTCTTC. Its translation: CASSQEGGGESSYNEQFF.

This clonotype has just a few counts. V is TRBV3-1 and J is TRBJ1-1; no clear D. Germline CDR1 LGHDT, CDR2 YNNKEL (reference sequence). V was cut by 4 bases and J by 4 bases, with 13 bases left in between. The CDR3 runs 14 residues. The CDR3 is CASSPQALITEAFF. The DNA for the CDR3 is TGTGCCAGCAGCCCCCAGGCTTTAATCACTGAAGCTTTCTTT.

This clonotype was seen repeatedly, ten times or more. The CDR3 coding sequence is TGTGCCAGCACCTCCGTATGGAATACGCAGTATTTT. Translating it yields CASTSVWNTQYF. The rearrangement links TRBV6-1 to TRBJ2-3; D call uncertain. This CDR3 comprises 12 residues. The V gene's germline CDR1 is MNHNS and CDR2 SASEGT. Trimming pared 7 bases from V and 7 bases from J, leaving 12 bases between.

Note on this clonotype: One junction end does not reproduce the germline sequence, and a read error may be involved. V gene TRBV20-1 combines with J gene TRBJ1-2; TRBD1 matches at 7 bases. Germline lookup yields CDR1 DFQATT and CDR2 SNEGSKA (reference sequence). This CDR3 spans 13 amino acids. The CDR3 DNA follows: TGCAGTGCTGTTCCGGGGACAGCCTATGGCTACGCCTTC. Translated, it gives CSAVPGTAYGYAF.

The CDR3 spells CASGTTRGEKLFF. CDR3 in DNA: TGTGCCAGTGGGACCACGAGAGGTGAAAAACTGTTTTTT. The genes are TRBV19 and TRBJ1-4, with D possibly matching TRBD1 (5 bases). The CDR3 length is 13 residues. Trimming stripped 8 bases from V and 7 bases from J, with 14 bases between. The germline V gene has CDR1 LNHDA and CDR2 SQIVND (reference sequence).

The genes are TRBV7-2 and TRBJ1-6, with D possibly TRBD1 on 5 matching bases. The CDR3 consists of 15 residues. V was cut by 5 bases and J by 10 bases, with 18 bases left in between. Germline CDR1 SGHTA, CDR2 FQGNSA. CDR3 bases: TGTGCCAGCAGCAATTACCCCCCGGGGCCCTCACCCCTCCACTTT. Its protein product is CASSNYPPGPSPLHF.

This clonotype has just a few counts. The chain combines TRBV29-1 with TRBJ2-1, with TRBD1 identical over 10 bases. With 4 bases clipped from V and 8 bases from J, the junction kept 11 bases outside the gene matches. The germline gives CDR1 SQVTM, CDR2 ANQGSEA. CDR3 length: 15 residues. The CDR3 nucleotides are TGCAGCGTTGGAGGGCCCGGACAGGGGGAGCATGAGCAGTTCTTC. Its protein is CSVGGPGQGEHEQFF.

At least ten counts were recorded for this clonotype. CDR3 nucleotides: TGTGCCAACTCGACAGGGGGCTTCATTCTAGAGGGTAATGAGCAGTTCTTC. Its protein product is CANSTGGFILEGNEQFF. The genes are TRBV7-9 and TRBJ2-1, with 10 bases fitting TRBD1. Germline lookup yields CDR1 SEHNR and CDR2 FQNEAQ (reference sequence). The CDR3 covers 17 residues. Germline trimming cut 10 bases from V and 7 bases from J; bases unmatched to any gene: 19.

This clonotype has a count of ten or more. This chain joins TRBV6-5 and TRBJ1-5; D is uncertain. CDR3 length: 17 amino acids. CDR1 is MNHEY, CDR2 SVGAGI, per germline. V shed 0 bases and J shed 4 bases, with 16 bases lying between them. The CDR3 region is CASSYSSRDNFNQPQHF. The CDR3 coding sequence is TGTGCCAGCAGTTACTCGTCCCGTGATAACTTTAATCAGCCCCAGCATTTT.

V usage is TRBV3-1 and J usage is TRBJ2-1; TRBD1 or TRBD2 may be the D gene (6 bases each). Germline V gene sequence: CDR1 LGHDT, CDR2 YNNKEL (reference sequence). Trimming stripped 0 bases from V and 10 bases from J, with 16 bases between. The CDR3 covers 15 residues. The CDR3 loop is CASSQEGRGPREQFF. The CDR3 region has the DNA TGTGCCAGCAGCCAAGAGGGACGGGGGCCGAGGGAGCAGTTCTTC.

This clonotype has more than one count but fewer than ten. The chain is built from TRBV4-1 and TRBJ2-7; D possibly corresponds to TRBD2 (6 bases). Deletions cut 3 bases from V and 7 bases from J, with 10 bases between. CDR1 MGHRA and CDR2 YSYEKL come from the germline V gene. This CDR3 spans 12 amino acids. As DNA, the CDR3 is TGCGCCAGCAGCCAGGACTATCGGGAGCAGTACTTC. This sequence encodes CASSQDYREQYF.

This clonotype came up many times. This chain uses TRBV7-9 with TRBJ1-2; D not certain. V lost 2 bases to trimming and J lost 2 bases, with 6 bases between them. CDR3 length: 13 residues. The V gene's germline CDR1 is SEHNR and CDR2 FQNEAQ (reference sequence). The CDR3 nucleotides are TGTGCCAGCAGCTTAATCAGGAACTATGGCTACACCTTC. As protein: CASSLIRNYGYTF.

This clonotype was found a few times. The chain joins TRBV12-3 or TRBV12-4 to TRBJ2-3; 10 nucleotides align to TRBD2. J was trimmed by 8 bases and V by 6 bases; bases with no gene match: 8. The CDR3 consists of 14 residues. The CDR3 here is CASRHSSGGVTQYF. In nucleotides, the CDR3 is TGTGCCAGCAGGCACTCGAGCGGGGGGGTTACGCAGTATTTT.

In this sample, this clonotype turned up many times. The genes are TRBV29-1 and TRBJ2-3; no firm D call. The ends were cut back, 5 bases at V and 4 bases at J, with 7 bases in the middle. There are 11 residues in the CDR3. Germline CDR1 SQVTM, CDR2 ANQGSEA. The CDR3 here is CSVRPADTQYF. CDR3 bases: TGCAGCGTTAGACCAGCAGATACGCAGTATTTT.

There are many counts of this clonotype. The rearrangement links TRBV20-1 to TRBJ2-3, with D perhaps matching TRBD2 (5 bases). Between the trimmed V and J ends, which lost 6 bases and 2 bases, there was a span of 9 bases. The length of the CDR3 is 12 residues. Germline V lookup: CDR1 DFQATT, CDR2 SNEGSKA (reference sequence). Here the CDR3 DNA reads TGCAGTGCCGAGGGTACCACAGATACGCAGTATTTT. This gives the protein CSAEGTTDTQYF.

This clonotype came up a few times. This chain connects TRBV9 to TRBJ2-1; possibly TRBD2 for D (5 bases). Germline V gene data show CDR1 as SGDLS and CDR2 as YYNGEE. Trimming shortened V by 2 bases and J by 9 bases, and 18 bases separated the two germline ends. The CDR3 has 15 residues. CDR3 amino acids: CASSVPTGNSGEQFF. The CDR3 DNA is TGTGCCAGCAGCGTCCCGACGGGGAACTCCGGTGAGCAGTTCTTC.

This CDR3 reads CSARELAGDLQETQYF. CDR3 sequence (DNA): TGCAGTGCTAGAGAACTAGCGGGGGACCTACAAGAGACCCAGTACTTC. V usage is TRBV20-1 and J usage is TRBJ2-5, with TRBD2 matching 11 bases. Trimming took 0 bases from V and 2 from J; bases not matched to a gene: 5. The CDR3 totals 16 residues. Looked up from germline, CDR1 is DFQATT and CDR2 is SNEGSKA (reference sequence).

This clonotype was seen only a few times. DNA for the CDR3: TGTGCCAGCAGCCCAAGGACAGGGTCCTCCACTGAAGCTTTCTTT. Translating gives CASSPRTGSSTEAFF. This rearrangement joins TRBV13 to TRBJ1-1; 8 positions agree with TRBD1. Trimming cost V 5 bases and J 4 bases; bases outside gene matches: 9. Germline assignment: CDR1 PRHDT and CDR2 FYEKMQ (reference sequence). This CDR3 has 15 residues.

Regarding this clonotype: One junction end does not reproduce the germline sequence, and a read error may be involved. The chain employs TRBV27 and TRBJ2-2, with TRBD2 as a possible D gene (5 bases). CDR3 length: 14 amino acids. Germline V gene lookup returns CDR1 MNHEY and CDR2 SMNVEV (reference sequence). The CDR3 DNA follows: TGTGCCAGCAGTTATGCGATACCCCCCCGGGAACTGTTTTTT. Encoded protein: CASSYAIPPRELFF.

The V and J genes are TRBV11-2 and TRBJ2-2; the D gene is possibly TRBD1 (6 bases). The V gene lost 4 bases and the J gene lost 6 bases, with 18 bases spanning the gap. CDR3 length: 16 amino acids. Germline CDR1 SGHAT, CDR2 FQNNGV. The CDR3 DNA reads as TGTGCCAGCAGCTCACCTGGGACACCACTGCCCGGGGAGCTGTTTTTT. This codes for CASSSPGTPLPGELFF.

A note on this clonotype: A much larger clone differs by one base, so this may be a read error. The chain combines TRBV28 with TRBJ1-2; 8 bases match TRBD1. The CDR3 loop spans 13 amino acids. CDR1 and CDR2 from the germline V gene are MDHEN and SYDVKM. CDR3 amino acids: CASSRTGFYGCTF. The CDR3 DNA sequence: TGTGCCAGCAGCCGGACAGGGTTCTATGGCTGCACCTTC.

This clonotype was picked up many times. This chain connects TRBV6-1 to TRBJ1-2; possibly TRBD1 for D (6 bases). This CDR3 has 13 residues. V shed 4 bases and J shed 0 bases, with 6 bases lying between them. The germline gives CDR1 MNHNS, CDR2 SASEGT. Here the CDR3 DNA reads TGTGCCAGCAGTGGACAGGCTAACTATGGCTACACCTTC. Residues: CASSGQANYGYTF.

This clonotype was counted between two and nine times. The chain employs TRBV20-1 and TRBJ2-5; 9 bases map to TRBD2. The CDR3 consists of 13 residues. Germline trimming cut 6 bases from V and 5 bases from J; bases unmatched to any gene: 7. CDR1 is DFQATT, CDR2 SNEGSKA, per germline (reference sequence). CDR3 sequence (DNA): TGCAGTGCCCTTAGCGGGGGCTGGGAGACCCAGTACTTC. Protein sequence: CSALSGGWETQYF.

At least ten counts were recorded for this clonotype. The chain recombines TRBV7-7 with TRBJ2-5; 10 bases match TRBD2. Germline assignment: CDR1 SSHAT and CDR2 FNYEAQ (reference sequence). The V segment lost 1 base and the J segment 3 bases; nucleotides outside the gene matches: 2. The CDR3 has 15 residues. CDR3 sequence (DNA): TGTGCCAGCAGCTTAGGCCTAGCGGGGGAAGAGACCCAGTACTTC. Translated, it gives CASSLGLAGEETQYF. The full variable domain, completed using reference TRBV7-7 and TRBJ2-5, is GAGVSQSPRYKVTKRGQDVTLRCDPISSHATLYWYQQALGQGPEFLTYFNYEAQPDKSGLPSDRFSAERPEGSISTLTIQRTEQRDSAMYRCASSLGLAGEETQYFGPGTRLLVL.

In DNA form, the CDR3 reads TGCGCCAGCAGCTCTTTCCCCGCCTGGGCACAAGAGACCCAGTACTTC. It yields the protein CASSSFPAWAQETQYF. The chain carries TRBV5-1 and TRBJ2-5; D unclear. Per the germline V gene, CDR1 is SGHRS and CDR2 is YFSETQ. The CDR3 loop spans 16 amino acids. The V and J ends lost 3 bases and 2 bases respectively, with 17 bases between them.